These 18 T cell receptor beta chains were all obtained from the same sample, sequenced in a study of T cells in Graves' hyperthyroidism and ophthalmopathy. Amplification of TCR beta CDR3 regions was performed using RNA transcripts as template. In the first-round RT-PCR of the TCR CDR3, the HTBI primer set was used. Via MiXCR, TCRdb re-called the multiplex PCR reads, giving one row per CDR3 protein. The top ten hold roughly 14% of the sample, which has some 460,000 distinct CDR3 sequences, 15% to 19% seen once. The specimen sequenced was blood. The origin of the receptors is a woman between 18 and 29 years old with Graves' hyperthyroidism.

This clonotype appeared a few times. The rearrangement links TRBV9 to TRBJ1-1; the D is unclear. V was trimmed by 0 bases and J by 0 bases, leaving 3 bases between them. In germline, CDR1 is SGDLS, CDR2 YYNGEE. The length of the CDR3 is 13 residues. The CDR3 sequence is CASSVAVNTEAFF. The CDR3 coding sequence is TGTGCCAGCAGCGTAGCAGTGAACACTGAAGCTTTCTTT.

This clonotype was recorded at least ten times. The rearrangement uses TRBV5-1 and TRBJ2-7, with D possibly TRBD1 on 5 matching bases. The V end lost 7 bases, the J end lost 2 bases, and 13 bases lay between the germline ends. The length of the CDR3 is 13 residues. CDR1 SGHRS and CDR2 YFSETQ come from the germline V gene. CDR3 protein: CASDGTGAYEQYF. The CDR3, as DNA: TGCGCCAGCGACGGAACAGGAGCCTACGAGCAGTACTTC.

This clonotype has at least ten counts. V gene TRBV3-1 combines with J gene TRBJ2-5; the match to TRBD1 covers 7 bases. Germline V CDR1 and CDR2: LGHDT, YNNKEL (reference sequence). This CDR3 contains 15 residues. The V and J ends lost 0 bases and 5 bases, in that order; junction bases with no gene match: 6. The CDR3 DNA follows: TGTGCCAGCAGCCAAGAAATCGCAGGGGGTGAGACCCAGTACTTC. Its protein is CASSQEIAGGETQYF.

This clonotype was counted many times. The rearrangement joins TRBV6-5 to TRBJ2-1, with D perhaps matching TRBD1 (5 bases). The CDR3 is 15 residues long. V lost 2 bases, J lost 1 base, and 9 bases lay in between. Germline CDR1 reads MNHEY; CDR2 reads SVGAGI. The CDR3 region has the DNA TGTGCCAGCAGTTACCCCAGGGATTCCTACAATGAGCAGTTCTTC. This translates into CASSYPRDSYNEQFF.

This clonotype has a handful of counts. This rearrangement joins TRBV19 to TRBJ2-4; the match to TRBD2 covers 8 bases. J lost 6 bases, V lost 3 bases, and 10 bases had no gene match. This CDR3 has 16 residues. Germline CDR1 LNHDA, CDR2 SQIVND (reference sequence). CDR3 DNA: TGTGCCAGTAGTATTGGACTAGCTGACACGAGAAACATTCAGTACTTC. Translated, it gives CASSIGLADTRNIQYF.

The chain links TRBV29-1 to TRBJ2-7; 10 bases line up with TRBD2. V was clipped by 6 bases and J by 5 bases; unmatched bases: 4. This CDR3 contains 12 residues. Germline V lookup: CDR1 SQVTM, CDR2 ANQGSEA. In DNA, the CDR3 is TGCAGCGTCCTAGCGGGGGTAGACGAGCAGTACTTC. Its protein is CSVLAGVDEQYF.

The chain uses TRBV6-1 and TRBJ2-5, with D possibly TRBD1 on 6 matching bases. The CDR3 extends over 15 amino acids. Trimming removed 5 bases from V and 2 bases from J, with 15 bases in between. The germline CDR1 and CDR2 sequences are MNHNS and SASEGT. CDR3 loop: CASSTTGSGQETQYF. CDR3 coding DNA: TGTGCCAGCAGTACCACAGGGTCGGGTCAAGAGACCCAGTACTTC.

This clonotype showed up just a few times. The rearrangement uses TRBV6-5 and TRBJ2-7; 8 bases are a match to TRBD2. The CDR3 runs 15 residues. Germline V gene sequence: CDR1 MNHEY, CDR2 SVGAGI. The junction had 8 bases not matched to a gene; V was cut back by 3 bases and J by 4 bases. The CDR3 DNA sequence: TGTGCCAGCAGTTATTATAGCGGGGTTGGGTACGAGCAGTACTTC. The encoded protein is CASSYYSGVGYEQYF.

The CDR3 spells CSVDGLAGGIGETQYF. The CDR3 DNA sequence: TGCAGCGTTGACGGCCTAGCGGGGGGCATAGGAGAGACCCAGTACTTC. The chain combines TRBV29-1 with TRBJ2-5; 11 bases line up with TRBD2. J gave up 4 bases and V 3 bases, and 10 bases lay outside the gene matches. Germline-derived CDR1 and CDR2 are SQVTM and ANQGSEA. The CDR3 runs 16 residues.

This clonotype was seen ten or more times. The V call is TRBV3-1, the J call TRBJ2-2; D unresolved. Between the trimmed V and J ends, which lost 1 base and 4 bases, there was a span of 4 bases. CDR3 size: 13 residues. Germline V gives CDR1 LGHDT, CDR2 YNNKEL (reference sequence). CDR3 nucleotide sequence: TGTGCCAGCAGCCAAGTGCCCACCGGGGAGCTGTTTTTT. This sequence encodes CASSQVPTGELFF.

V usage is TRBV20-1 and J usage is TRBJ2-1, with 14 bases fitting TRBD2. The V gene end was trimmed by 3 bases and the J gene end by 5 bases; junction bases not matched to a gene: 6. There are 16 residues in the CDR3. Germline-derived CDR1 and CDR2 are DFQATT and SNEGSKA (reference sequence). CDR3 sequence reads: CSASFGLAGGNNEQFF. CDR3 bases: TGCAGTGCTAGCTTCGGACTAGCGGGGGGCAACAATGAGCAGTTCTTC.

This clonotype was seen many times. V gene TRBV11-2 combines with J gene TRBJ2-7; possibly TRBD2 for D (6 bases). The germline V and J ends were trimmed by 5 bases and 2 bases, with 13 bases remaining between them. CDR1 SGHAT and CDR2 FQNNGV come from the germline V gene. The length of the CDR3 is 14 residues. The DNA of the CDR3 is TGTGCCAGCAGCAATCCGGGACTGCCCTACGAGCAGTACTTC. Translated, it gives CASSNPGLPYEQYF.

This clonotype was detected ten times or more. The chain recombines TRBV28 with TRBJ2-7; perhaps D is TRBD1 or TRBD2 (5 bases each). The V gene lost 2 bases and the J gene lost 6 bases, with 11 bases spanning the gap. Germline CDR1 reads MDHEN; CDR2 reads SYDVKM. The CDR3 totals 13 residues. In DNA form, the CDR3 reads TGTGCCAGCAGTTTAGGGACGGGATTCGAGCAGTACTTC. This gives the protein CASSLGTGFEQYF.

The chain recombines TRBV4-3 with TRBJ2-1; 7 bases are a match to TRBD2. CDR3 size: 17 residues. Losses at the gene ends were 0 bases for V and 4 bases for J; bases not matched to a gene: 9. Germline lookup yields CDR1 LGHNA and CDR2 YSLEER. This chain's CDR3 is CASSQDATGTTYNEQFF. Here the CDR3 DNA reads TGCGCCAGCAGCCAAGATGCAACCGGGACTACATACAATGAGCAGTTCTTC.

In its sample, this clonotype was seen many times. This chain joins TRBV6-1 and TRBJ2-5, with 13 bases fitting TRBD2. This CDR3 region has 16 residues. The V gene's germline CDR1 is MNHNS and CDR2 SASEGT. Trimming removed 2 bases from V and 3 bases from J; junction bases left unmatched: 3. The CDR3 bases are TGTGCCAGCAGTGAAAGACTAGCGGGGGGAGAAGAGACCCAGTACTTC. This sequence encodes CASSERLAGGEETQYF.

The sample holds one count of this clonotype. The V call is TRBV10-3, the J call TRBJ2-5; TRBD2 aligns across 12 bases. The CDR3 sequence is 15 residues long. V lost 6 bases and J lost 5; bases outside the gene matches: 7. CDR1 and CDR2 (germline): ENHRY, SYGVKD. Here the CDR3 reads CAISQGLAGTETQYF. As DNA, the CDR3 is TGTGCCATCAGCCAAGGACTAGCGGGGACGGAGACCCAGTACTTC.

This clonotype was recorded at least ten times. The genes are TRBV5-1 and TRBJ1-1, with 7 bases lining up with TRBD1. The CDR3 sequence is 15 residues long. Germline values: CDR1 SGHRS, CDR2 YFSETQ. V lost 4 bases, J lost 2 bases, and 8 bases stayed unmatched. The DNA of the CDR3 is TGCGCCAGCAGCCCTCCGACAGGGTTAAACACTGAAGCTTTCTTT. The encoded protein is CASSPPTGLNTEAFF.

This clonotype was recorded at least ten times. J is TRBJ1-2 and V is TRBV10-3, with 7 bases aligning to TRBD1. CDR3 length: 15 residues. Germline assignment: CDR1 ENHRY and CDR2 SYGVKD. J lost 0 bases, V lost 7 bases, and 8 bases had no gene match. The CDR3 DNA reads as TGTGCCATCACTGTGGACAGGCAGTCTAACTATGGCTACACCTTC. Its protein product is CAITVDRQSNYGYTF.